Following are 2 T cell receptor beta chains from one sample sequenced in a study of CD8 T cells in Susac syndrome. Random hexamers were used to reverse transcribe an amount of roughly 0.45 to 1 ug RNA. Via MiXCR, TCRdb re-called the immunoSEQ multiplex PCR reads, giving one row per CDR3 protein. The sample includes some 170,000 distinct CDR3 sequences, about 94% of them seen just once. Sequencing was done on a sample of CD4+ T cells from PBMCs. The origin of the receptors is a human donor with Susac syndrome.

The CDR3 DNA follows: TGTGCCAGCAGTCCCGACAGGGTTGGCGAGACCCAGTACTTC. This encodes CASSPDRVGETQYF. This chain connects TRBV7-2 to TRBJ2-5; 7 nucleotides align to TRBD1. There are 14 residues in the CDR3. Germline V gene lookup returns CDR1 SGHTA and CDR2 FQGNSA. V trimming: 6 bases; J trimming: 5 bases; junction bases outside the gene matches: 9.

The chain couples TRBV28 to TRBJ2-7, with D hard to call. CDR1 is MDHEN and CDR2 is SYDVKM in the germline V gene. This CDR3 spans 16 amino acids. The V end lost 7 bases, the J end lost 2 bases, and 21 bases lay between the germline ends. CDR3 sequence (DNA): TGTGCCAGCACCCTCAGTGTCCCCTGGGAAACCTACGAGCAGTACTTC. Its protein product is CASTLSVPWETYEQYF.